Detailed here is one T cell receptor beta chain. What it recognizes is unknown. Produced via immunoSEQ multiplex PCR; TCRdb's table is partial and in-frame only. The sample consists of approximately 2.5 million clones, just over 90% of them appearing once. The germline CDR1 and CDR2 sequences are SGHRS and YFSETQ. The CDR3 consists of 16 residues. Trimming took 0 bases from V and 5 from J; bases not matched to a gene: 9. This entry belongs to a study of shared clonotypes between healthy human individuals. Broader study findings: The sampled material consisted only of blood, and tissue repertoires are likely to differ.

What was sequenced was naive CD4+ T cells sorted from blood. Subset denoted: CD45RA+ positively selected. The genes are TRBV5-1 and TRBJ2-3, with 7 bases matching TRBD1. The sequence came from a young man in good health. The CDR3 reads CASSLATGDRGDTQYF. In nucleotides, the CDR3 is TGCGCCAGCAGCTTGGCCACAGGGGACAGAGGAGATACGCAGTATTTT.